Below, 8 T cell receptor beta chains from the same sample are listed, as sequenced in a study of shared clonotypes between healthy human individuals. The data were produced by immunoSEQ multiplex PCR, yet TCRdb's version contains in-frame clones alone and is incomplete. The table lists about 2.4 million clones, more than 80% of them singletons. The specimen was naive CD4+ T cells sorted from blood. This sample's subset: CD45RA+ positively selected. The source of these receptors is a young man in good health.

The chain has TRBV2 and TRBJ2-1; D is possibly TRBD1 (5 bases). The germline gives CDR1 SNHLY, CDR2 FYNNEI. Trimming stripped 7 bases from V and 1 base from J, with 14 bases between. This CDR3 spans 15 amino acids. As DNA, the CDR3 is TGTGCCAGCATCCCTCGACAGCTTTCCTACAATGAGCAGTTCTTC. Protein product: CASIPRQLSYNEQFF.

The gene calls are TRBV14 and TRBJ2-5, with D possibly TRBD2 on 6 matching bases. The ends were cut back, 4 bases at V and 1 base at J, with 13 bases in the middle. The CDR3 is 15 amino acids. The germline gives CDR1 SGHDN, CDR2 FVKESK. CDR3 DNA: TGTGCCAGCAGCCCGGGCGGGGTATTCCAAGAGACCCAGTACTTC. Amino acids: CASSPGGVFQETQYF.

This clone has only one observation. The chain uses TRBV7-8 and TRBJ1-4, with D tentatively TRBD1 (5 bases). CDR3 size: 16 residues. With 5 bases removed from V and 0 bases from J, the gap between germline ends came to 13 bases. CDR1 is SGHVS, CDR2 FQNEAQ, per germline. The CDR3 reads CASSKWGGATNEKLFF. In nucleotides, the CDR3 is TGTGCCAGCAGCAAATGGGGGGGAGCAACTAATGAAAAACTGTTTTTT.

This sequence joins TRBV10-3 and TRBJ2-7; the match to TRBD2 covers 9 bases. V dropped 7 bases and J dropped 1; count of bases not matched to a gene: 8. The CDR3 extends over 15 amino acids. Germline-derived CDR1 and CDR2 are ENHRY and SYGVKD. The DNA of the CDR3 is TGTGCCATCATCCCCCAGCGGGAGGTATCCTACGAGCAGTACTTC. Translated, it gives CAIIPQREVSYEQYF.

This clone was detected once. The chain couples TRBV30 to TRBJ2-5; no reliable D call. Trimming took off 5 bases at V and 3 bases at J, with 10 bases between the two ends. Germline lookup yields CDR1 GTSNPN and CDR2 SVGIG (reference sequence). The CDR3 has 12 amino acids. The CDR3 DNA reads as TGTGCCTGGGGGCGGTTTGAAGAGACCCAGTACTTC. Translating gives CAWGRFEETQYF.

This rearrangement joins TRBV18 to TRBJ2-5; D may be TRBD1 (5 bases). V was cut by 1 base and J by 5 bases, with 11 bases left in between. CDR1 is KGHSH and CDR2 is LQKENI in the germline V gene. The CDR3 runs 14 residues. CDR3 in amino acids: CASSPLDIGETQYF. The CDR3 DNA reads TGTGCCAGCTCACCACTGGACATTGGGGAGACCCAGTACTTC.

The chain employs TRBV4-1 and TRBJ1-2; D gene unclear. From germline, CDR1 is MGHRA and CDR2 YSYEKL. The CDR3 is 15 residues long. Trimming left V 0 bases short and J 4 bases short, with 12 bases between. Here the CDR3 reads CASSQDQSRIYGYTF. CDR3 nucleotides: TGCGCCAGCAGCCAAGATCAGAGCAGGATCTATGGCTACACCTTC.

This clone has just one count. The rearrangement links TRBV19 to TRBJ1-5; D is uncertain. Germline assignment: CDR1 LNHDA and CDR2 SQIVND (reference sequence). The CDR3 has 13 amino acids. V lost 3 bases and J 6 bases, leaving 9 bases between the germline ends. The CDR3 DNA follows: TGTGCCAGTAGTATCCCCGGGAGTCAGCCCCAGCATTTT. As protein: CASSIPGSQPQHF.